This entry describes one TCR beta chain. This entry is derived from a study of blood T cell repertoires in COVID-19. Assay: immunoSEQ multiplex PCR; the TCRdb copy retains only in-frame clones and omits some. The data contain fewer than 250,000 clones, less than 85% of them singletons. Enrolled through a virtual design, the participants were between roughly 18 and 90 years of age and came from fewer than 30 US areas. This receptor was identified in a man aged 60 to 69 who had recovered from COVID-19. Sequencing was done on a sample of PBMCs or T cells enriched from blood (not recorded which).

The CDR3 nucleotides read TGTGCCAGCAGACCCGCCGGGACAGGGGCAACTAATGAAAAACTGTTTTTT. It yields the protein CASRPAGTGATNEKLFF. This rearrangement joins TRBV28 to TRBJ1-4; 10 nucleotides align to TRBD1. Germline values: CDR1 MDHEN, CDR2 SYDVKM. This CDR3 spans 17 amino acids. Trimming removed 6 bases from V and 0 bases from J; junction bases left unmatched: 7.